The 20 T cell receptor beta chains presented below share a single source sample, sequenced in a study of blood T cells in healthy people across ages. The use of a sample-barcoded 5' primer and a J-beta primer mix characterized a second PCR of about 7 to 12 cycles. TCRdb re-analysed the 5' RACE reads in MiXCR, keeping a single row per CDR3 protein. This table holds about 830,000 distinct CDR3 sequences, approximately 65% found once. Sequences were obtained from blood. The receptors derive from a man aged 25-45 years in good health.

This clonotype has a single count. This chain uses TRBV5-1 with TRBJ2-5, with TRBD2 matching over 7 bases. The CDR3 runs to 16 residues. Germline V gene lookup returns CDR1 SGHRS and CDR2 YFSETQ. With 0 bases clipped from V and 1 base from J, the junction kept 6 bases outside the gene matches. The CDR3 sequence is CASSLAGRGSQETQYF. The DNA for the CDR3 is TGCGCCAGCAGCTTGGCGGGGCGGGGGAGCCAAGAGACCCAGTACTTC.

The V gene is TRBV7-9, the J gene TRBJ1-6; 8 bases align to TRBD1. V gave up 6 bases and J gave up 7 bases; unmatched junction bases: 5. The CDR3 has 14 amino acids. Germline loops: CDR1 SEHNR, CDR2 FQNEAQ (reference sequence). DNA for the CDR3: TGTGCCAGCAGGTCAGACAGGGGCAATTCACCCCTCCACTTT. It encodes CASRSDRGNSPLHF.

The rearrangement uses TRBV11-3 and TRBJ2-6, with 7 bases identical to TRBD1. The V and J ends lost 5 bases and 2 bases, in that order; junction bases with no gene match: 9. This CDR3 contains 17 residues. Germline CDR1 is SGHNT and CDR2 is YENEEA. The CDR3 sequence: CASSDRQGAPGANVLTF. The CDR3, as DNA: TGTGCCAGCAGCGACAGACAGGGAGCCCCTGGGGCCAACGTCCTGACTTTC.

The rearrangement joins TRBV6-6 to TRBJ2-2, with 11 bases fitting TRBD1. Germline V lookup: CDR1 MNHNY, CDR2 SVGAGI (reference sequence). This CDR3 has 15 residues. Losses at the gene ends were 7 bases for V and 7 bases for J; bases not matched to a gene: 8. The CDR3, as DNA: TGTGCCAGCAACGCCGGGACAGGGGGAAACGGGGAGCTGTTTTTT. Translating it yields CASNAGTGGNGELFF.

This clonotype has more than one count but fewer than ten. The chain recombines TRBV5-1 with TRBJ2-4, with 10 nucleotides matching TRBD2. The J call may be in error: the DNA end matches TRBJ2-7 better. Germline loops: CDR1 SGHRS, CDR2 YFSETQ. This CDR3 is built from 15 residues. This CDR3 is CASSSLSGGSYEQYF. Here the CDR3 DNA reads TGCGCCAGCAGCTCTCTTAGCGGGGGGTCCTACGAGCAGTACTTC.

This clonotype was seen only a few times. DNA of the CDR3: TGCAGTGCTAGTGAGCGGGAGTACAATGAGCAGTTCTTC. Translated, it gives CSASEREYNEQFF. The chain uses TRBV20-1 and TRBJ2-1, with 8 bases that match TRBD2. Germline values: CDR1 DFQATT, CDR2 SNEGSKA (reference sequence). Trimming at V came to 3 bases and at J to 4 bases, leaving 2 bases not matched to a gene. This CDR3 has 13 residues.

The rearrangement uses TRBV20-1 and TRBJ2-7; 7 bases match TRBD1. The CDR3 is 16 amino acids. The junction had 16 bases not matched to a gene; V was cut back by 1 base and J by 7 bases. Germline CDR1 DFQATT, CDR2 SNEGSKA (reference sequence). The CDR3 sequence is CSARVPGTVGLGEQYF. As DNA, the CDR3 is TGCAGTGCTAGAGTACCCGGGACAGTCGGTTTAGGGGAGCAGTACTTC.

The rearrangement joins TRBV5-6 to TRBJ2-5; D is uncertain. The J call may be incorrect, as the DNA end agrees better with TRBJ2-7. CDR3 length: 12 residues. Looked up from germline, CDR1 is SGHDT and CDR2 is YYEEEE. CDR3 DNA sequence: TGTGCCAGCAGCTTCCCGACAACCGAGCAGTACTTC. This codes for CASSFPTTEQYF.

This clonotype was observed a handful of times. The genes are TRBV7-9 and TRBJ2-7; D is undetermined. The V and J ends lost 5 bases and 4 bases respectively, with 18 bases between them. Per germline, CDR1 SEHNR and CDR2 FQNEAQ (reference sequence). This CDR3 has 15 amino acids. Written as DNA, the CDR3 is TGTGCCAGCAGCCCAATACCTGGACCGAATTACGAGCAGTACTTC. This translates into CASSPIPGPNYEQYF.

V gene TRBV14 combines with J gene TRBJ2-1, with D possibly matching TRBD2 (5 bases). The CDR3 has 14 residues. CDR1 is SGHDN, CDR2 FVKESK, per germline. Trimming pared 4 bases from V and 10 bases from J, leaving 17 bases between. This chain's CDR3 is CASSLPGDGGEQFF. The CDR3, as DNA: TGTGCCAGCAGCCTCCCCGGGGATGGTGGCGAGCAGTTCTTC.

This rearrangement joins TRBV12-3 or TRBV12-4 to TRBJ1-2; D is uncertain. This CDR3 region has 16 residues. V was pared by 0 bases and J by 2 bases, with 13 bases between. The CDR3 is CASSLARRHGNYGYTF. CDR3 DNA: TGTGCCAGCAGTTTAGCGAGGAGACACGGCAACTATGGCTACACCTTC.

This clonotype showed up just a few times. The J gene is TRBJ2-5, the V gene TRBV20-1; weak D call: TRBD1 (5 bases). The J call may be in error: the DNA end matches TRBJ2-7 better. The CDR3 loop spans 13 amino acids. In germline, CDR1 is DFQATT, CDR2 SNEGSKA (reference sequence). CDR3 bases: TGCAGTGCTAGAGGGGGCAGGAGTTACGAGCAGTACTTC. Its translation is CSARGGRSYEQYF.

The J gene is TRBJ2-1, the V gene TRBV20-1; 10 bases fit TRBD1. Germline loops: CDR1 DFQATT, CDR2 SNEGSKA (reference sequence). The CDR3 totals 14 residues. J lost 4 bases, V lost 5 bases, and 5 bases had no gene match. The CDR3 coding sequence is TGCAGTGCTGGGACAGGGGTGGGGTACAATGAGCAGTTCTTC. Its translation: CSAGTGVGYNEQFF.

The chain couples TRBV3-1 to TRBJ2-5; D unresolved. Germline V gene lookup returns CDR1 LGHDT and CDR2 YNNKEL (reference sequence). V was cut by 0 bases and J by 5 bases, with 7 bases left in between. The CDR3 length is 13 residues. Here the CDR3 DNA reads TGTGCCAGCAGCCAAGAGGATTTCGAGACCCAGTACTTC. Translated: CASSQEDFETQYF.

J is TRBJ2-2 and V is TRBV4-1; possible D gene TRBD2, 7 bases. The V end lost 3 bases, the J end lost 4 bases, and 18 bases lay between the germline ends. CDR3 length: 17 residues. Per the germline V gene, CDR1 is MGHRA and CDR2 is YSYEKL. CDR3 nucleotide sequence: TGCGCCAGCAGCCACGTTCGGGGGGCGCCGGGCACCGGGGAGCTGTTTTTT. It encodes CASSHVRGAPGTGELFF.

The chain has TRBV4-1 and TRBJ2-2; D is unresolved. CDR3 length: 12 amino acids. Looked up from germline, CDR1 is MGHRA and CDR2 is YSYEKL. V was clipped by 4 bases and J by 6 bases, with 6 bases between them. The CDR3 bases are TGCGCCAGCAGCCGCAAGCCCGGGGAGCTGTTTTTT. It codes for CASSRKPGELFF.

The genes are TRBV7-2 and TRBJ1-1; D may be TRBD1 (5 bases). Trimming stripped 0 bases from V and 4 bases from J, with 9 bases between. Germline V CDR1 and CDR2: SGHTA, FQGNSA. The CDR3 length is 14 residues. CDR3 amino acids: CASSLAEGSTEAFF. CDR3 bases: TGTGCCAGCAGCTTAGCTGAGGGGAGCACTGAAGCTTTCTTT.

This clonotype was seen a few times. The V gene is TRBV7-2, the J gene TRBJ2-7; 7 bases map to TRBD1. V lost 5 bases and J lost 3; bases outside the gene matches: 10. The germline V gene encodes CDR1 SGHTA and CDR2 FQGNSA. The CDR3 totals 15 residues. The CDR3 loop is CASSPGQAVFYEQYF. The CDR3 coding sequence is TGTGCCAGCAGCCCAGGACAGGCAGTCTTCTACGAGCAGTACTTC.

This rearrangement joins TRBV29-1 to TRBJ2-7; D is perhaps TRBD1 (5 bases). The CDR3 spans 12 residues. V dropped 4 bases and J dropped 1 base, with 8 bases sitting between them. Germline CDR1 is SQVTM and CDR2 is ANQGSEA. CDR3 in DNA: TGCAGCGTTGGGGGCAGATCCTACGAGCAGTACTTC. Translation gives CSVGGRSYEQYF.

The gene calls are TRBV7-2 and TRBJ2-1; D is uncertain. The CDR3 has 13 amino acids. V was shortened by 5 bases and J by 5 bases, with 10 bases between the two germline ends. Germline lookup yields CDR1 SGHTA and CDR2 FQGNSA. CDR3 nucleotides: TGTGCCAGCAGCCCCGCTCCCAACAATGAGCAGTTCTTC. It codes for CASSPAPNNEQFF.